These 19 T cell receptor beta chains originate from one sample sequenced in a study of beta chain features in type 1 diabetes. General study points: All four CD4+ subsets of Type 1 diabetes patients contained TCRB CDR3s that were moderately but significantly shorter.

cDNA synthesis used the whole RNA isolate, giving expressed TCRB sequences. Clones were sequenced by immunoSEQ multiplex PCR, and TCRdb holds only the in-frame ones, with some missing. The sample lists a few hundred thousand clones, around 12% occurring once. No cognate antigen is known for these TCRs. Sequences were obtained from naive CD4+ T cells from blood. These receptors came from a woman between 18 and 29 years old with type 1 diabetes.

This clone was seen more than once but under ten times. V is TRBV5-4 and J is TRBJ2-3; no firm D call. The CDR3 loop spans 16 amino acids. Germline V gene lookup returns CDR1 SGHNT and CDR2 YYREEE (reference sequence). V was cut by 1 base and J by 0 bases, with 12 bases left in between. CDR3 in amino acids: CASSLLLDPSTDTQYF. CDR3 nucleotides: TGTGCCAGCAGCTTGCTGCTAGATCCTAGCACAGATACGCAGTATTTT. The full variable domain, its missing parts supplied by reference TRBV5-4 and TRBJ2-3, is ETGVTQSPTHLIKTRGQQVTLRCSSQSGHNTVSWYQQALGQGPQFIFQYYREEENGRGNFPPRFSGLQFPNYSSELNVNALELDDSALYLCASSLLLDPSTDTQYFGPGTRLTVL.

This clone was found a few times. The chain combines TRBV14 with TRBJ2-5, with 13 positions matching TRBD2. CDR3 length equals 17 residues. J gave up 3 bases and V 5 bases, and 9 bases lay outside the gene matches. The germline V gene encodes CDR1 SGHDN and CDR2 FVKESK. CDR3 in DNA: TGTGCCAGCAGCATACGACTAGCGGGGGGCCTAAAAGAGACCCAGTACTTC. It is translated as CASSIRLAGGLKETQYF.

The gene calls are TRBV9 and TRBJ2-5, with D possibly being TRBD2 (5 bases). Germline CDR1 is SGDLS and CDR2 is YYNGEE. The CDR3 extends over 14 amino acids. Trimming took 7 bases from V and 5 from J, leaving 18 bases between them. CDR3 in amino acids: CASSVGSRVETQYF. The CDR3, as DNA: TGTGCCAGCTCAGTAGGATCGCGGGTGGAGACCCAGTACTTC.

This clone has just a few counts. The V and J genes are TRBV4-1 and TRBJ2-5, with 10 bases matching TRBD1. From germline, CDR1 is MGHRA and CDR2 YSYEKL. Trimming removed 8 bases from V and 4 bases from J; junction bases left unmatched: 13. This CDR3 is 16 amino acids long. The CDR3 DNA is TGCGCCAGCTTCCTCCCCGACAGGGGGCAACGAGAGACCCAGTACTTC. Translation gives CASFLPDRGQRETQYF.

A few counts support this clone. The rearrangement links TRBV9 to TRBJ2-2; D remains ambiguous. This CDR3 spans 14 amino acids. V was clipped by 3 bases and J by 3 bases, with 9 bases between them. Germline V gene lookup returns CDR1 SGDLS and CDR2 YYNGEE. The CDR3 region is CASSARLDTGELFF. CDR3 DNA sequence: TGTGCCAGCAGCGCGAGACTTGACACCGGGGAGCTGTTTTTT. Combining the CDR3 with reference TRBV9 and TRBJ2-2 gives the whole variable domain DSGVTQTPKHLITATGQRVTLRCSPRSGDLSVYWYQQSLDQGLQFLIQYYNGEERAKGNILERFSAQQFPDLHSELNLSSLELGDSALYFCASSARLDTGELFFGEGSRLTVL.

This clone came up a few times. Relative to the germline gene, one junction end is altered; a read error may explain this. The chain is built from TRBV7-2 and TRBJ1-1; tentatively, D is TRBD1 (6 bases). The CDR3 is 11 amino acids. The germline gives CDR1 SGHTA, CDR2 FQGNSA. The CDR3 here is CASSHGQMLGF. The CDR3 DNA follows: TGTGCCAGCAGCCACGGACAGATGCTAGGATTT.

This clone has a handful of counts. The rearrangement uses TRBV16 and TRBJ2-1; no reliable D call. The germline V and J ends were trimmed by 0 bases and 0 bases, with 15 bases remaining between them. Germline V gene data show CDR1 as KGHSY and CDR2 as FQNENV. The length of the CDR3 is 18 residues. The CDR3 reads CASSQSRMLSSSYNEQFF. DNA of the CDR3: TGTGCCAGCAGCCAATCCCGTATGCTAAGTAGCTCCTACAATGAGCAGTTCTTC.

This clone turned up a few times. The CDR3 DNA reads TGTGCCAGCAGCCCCCGGGACAGGGGCGGACAGACCCAGTACTTC. Translating gives CASSPRDRGGQTQYF. The rearrangement uses TRBV25-1 and TRBJ2-5; 10 positions match TRBD1. The J segment lost 6 bases and the V segment lost 6 bases, leaving 10 bases of the junction unmatched. Germline assignment: CDR1 MGHDK and CDR2 SYGVNS. The CDR3 has 15 residues.

This clone was recorded a few times. One end of the junction is discordant with germline, which a read error may explain. The chain joins TRBV29-1 to TRBJ1-5, with unresolved D. This CDR3 is built from 13 residues. Germline assignment: CDR1 SQVTM and CDR2 ANQGSEA. Here the CDR3 reads CSAEVGRDQPQHF. CDR3 nucleotides: TGCAGCGCTGAAGTGGGGAGAGATCAGCCCCAGCATTTT.

This chain uses TRBV18 with TRBJ2-1; D uncertain. V was clipped by 0 bases and J by 0 bases, with 12 bases between them. Germline CDR1 reads KGHSH; CDR2 reads LQKENI. There are 17 residues in the CDR3. This CDR3 is CASSPPTLMSSYNEQFF. The CDR3 nucleotides are TGTGCCAGCTCACCACCGACACTTATGAGCTCCTACAATGAGCAGTTCTTC.

Of note for this clone: The junction and the germline gene differ at one end; a read error may be behind it. The chain joins TRBV7-2 to TRBJ2-5, with 11 bases aligning to TRBD2. Looked up from germline, CDR1 is SGHTA and CDR2 is FQGNSA. The CDR3 has 18 residues. The CDR3 sequence: CASTLAGGLLGSGETQYF. CDR3 coding DNA: TGTGCCAGCACCTTAGCGGGGGGGCTTTTGGGATCGGGGGAGACCCAGTACTTC.

The J gene is TRBJ1-5, the V gene TRBV29-1; D is unclear. CDR1 and CDR2 (germline): SQVTM, ANQGSEA. V dropped 7 bases and J dropped 0 bases, with 13 bases sitting between them. This CDR3 has 14 amino acids. The CDR3 region is CSASLGDSNQPQHF. CDR3 in DNA: TGCAGCGCCTCCCTGGGAGATAGCAATCAGCCCCAGCATTTT.

This clone showed up just a few times. The J gene is TRBJ1-1, the V gene TRBV18; 9 positions match TRBD1. Per germline, CDR1 KGHSH and CDR2 LQKENI. V lost 5 bases to trimming and J lost 4 bases; unmatched junction nucleotides: 5. The CDR3 sequence is 14 residues long. CDR3 residues: CASSADRGGTEAFF. The CDR3 DNA sequence: TGTGCCAGCTCAGCTGACAGGGGGGGCACTGAAGCTTTCTTT.

This clone was seen more than once but under ten times. The chain uses TRBV27 and TRBJ2-1; 10 bases match TRBD2. The length of the CDR3 is 15 residues. V gave up 5 bases and J gave up 12 bases; unmatched junction bases: 13. Germline CDR1 reads MNHEY; CDR2 reads SMNVEV (reference sequence). The CDR3 reads CASSIRLAGELVQFF. In nucleotides, the CDR3 is TGTGCCAGCAGTATCCGGCTAGCGGGAGAATTGGTGCAGTTCTTC.

The chain carries TRBV29-1 and TRBJ2-1; tentatively, D is TRBD1 (5 bases). V lost 4 bases to trimming and J lost 8 bases, with 15 bases between them. Germline V gene lookup returns CDR1 SQVTM and CDR2 ANQGSEA. CDR3 length: 13 residues. The CDR3 spells CSVGRAEGHEQFF. CDR3 coding DNA: TGCAGCGTTGGCAGGGCGGAAGGCCATGAGCAGTTCTTC.

This sequence joins TRBV29-1 and TRBJ1-3, with D unclear. V gave up 3 bases and J gave up 2 bases, with 5 bases separating them. This CDR3 is built from 12 residues. CDR1 and CDR2 (germline): SQVTM, ANQGSEA. The CDR3 protein is CSVEAPGNTIYF. CDR3 in DNA: TGCAGCGTTGAGGCACCTGGAAACACCATATATTTT.

This clone came up a few times. The chain couples TRBV7-9 to TRBJ1-3, with a possible D match to TRBD1 (6 bases). V shed 4 bases and J shed 0 bases, with 10 bases lying between them. Per germline, CDR1 SEHNR and CDR2 FQNEAQ (reference sequence). This CDR3 region has 15 residues. DNA for the CDR3: TGTGCCAGCAGCTCCGACAGGAACTCTGGAAACACCATATATTTT. It codes for CASSSDRNSGNTIYF.

This clone was seen a handful of times. This chain uses TRBV5-4 with TRBJ2-5, with TRBD2 matching 8 bases. The CDR3 is 15 amino acids. J was trimmed by 5 bases and V by 1 base; bases with no gene match: 7. CDR1 is SGHNT, CDR2 YYREEE, per germline (reference sequence). The CDR3 reads CASSLPGTGGETQYF. The CDR3 coding sequence is TGTGCCAGCAGCTTGCCGGGGACGGGAGGGGAGACCCAGTACTTC.

A few counts support this clone. V gene TRBV7-9 combines with J gene TRBJ2-7; perhaps TRBD2 as D (5 bases). There are 12 residues in the CDR3. CDR1 SEHNR and CDR2 FQNEAQ come from the germline V gene (reference sequence). The V end lost 6 bases, the J end lost 6 bases, and 12 bases lay between the germline ends. The CDR3, as DNA: TGTGCCAGCAGACTAGACGGCGGCGAGCAGTACTTC. Protein sequence: CASRLDGGEQYF.